Each of the 3 T cell receptor beta chains below was sequenced from the same sample in a study of blood T cells in healthy people across ages. PCR was performed a second time for about 7 to 11 cycles using a sample-barcoded 5' primer and a J-beta primer mix. From the 5' RACE reads, TCRdb called clonotypes with MiXCR, one entry per CDR3 protein. The repertoire includes more than 550,000 distinct CDR3 sequences, about 20% of them detected once, and about 20% sits in the top ten. The sequenced sample consisted of blood. Every receptor here comes from a man between 65 and 85 years old in good health.

This clonotype was counted only a few times. The junction differs from germline at one of its ends, possibly a read error. This chain links TRBV12-3 or TRBV12-4 with TRBJ2-5, with TRBD2 matching over 10 bases. The CDR3 spans 15 residues. CDR3 DNA: TGTGCCAGCAGTTTAGAGGCTAGCGGGGGATTTTGGCGGTTCTTC. Protein product: CASSLEASGGFWRFF.

V is TRBV20-1 and J is TRBJ1-1; possibly TRBD1 for D (5 bases). The germline V and J ends were trimmed by 6 bases and 0 bases, with 14 bases remaining between them. Germline V gene sequence: CDR1 DFQATT, CDR2 SNEGSKA (reference sequence). The CDR3 has 14 residues. The CDR3, as DNA: TGCAGTGCCCCACGAGGGGATATGAACACTGAAGCTTTCTTT. The encoded protein is CSAPRGDMNTEAFF.

This chain links TRBV12-3 or TRBV12-4 with TRBJ1-5, with D possibly being TRBD1 (5 bases). The CDR3 covers 15 residues. Trimming shortened V by 3 bases and J by 3 bases, and 12 bases separated the two germline ends. CDR3 protein: CASSLEQGNNQPQHF. Here the CDR3 DNA reads TGTGCCAGCAGTTTGGAGCAGGGTAACAATCAGCCCCAGCATTTT.